What follows are 5 T cell receptor beta chains derived from one specimen sequenced in a study of synovial regulatory T cells in juvenile arthritis. Assay: immunoSEQ multiplex PCR; the TCRdb copy retains only in-frame clones and omits some. The table lists roughly 10,000 clones. Sequencing input: Treg cells from blood. Subset noted: remaining (HLA-DR-negative) circulating blood Treg cells. The receptors originated from a donor younger than 30 with juvenile idiopathic arthritis.

This chain connects TRBV6-1 to TRBJ2-7. The V gene's germline CDR1 is MNHNS and CDR2 SASEGT. This CDR3 comprises 12 residues. DNA is not recorded here. CDR3 sequence reads: CASSGYGYEQYF.

The chain uses TRBV12-1 and TRBJ1-1. TRBV12-1 is a recognized pseudogene. This CDR3 spans 16 amino acids. No nucleotide data were recorded. Here the CDR3 reads CASSFGPWTGRTEAFF.

The V gene is TRBV7-8, the J gene TRBJ1-2; lacking DNA, the TRBD1 call made by TCRdb goes unchecked. CDR3 length: 14 residues. No DNA is listed. CDR1 and CDR2 (germline): SGHVS, FQNEAQ. CDR3 in amino acids: CASSPQGENYGYTF.

The chain uses TRBV19 and TRBJ1-5. The CDR3 consists of 15 residues. No DNA is given. Germline V gene sequence: CDR1 LNHDA, CDR2 SQIVND (reference sequence). CDR3 sequence: CASSILRGRNQPQHF.

This chain links TRBV5-1 with TRBJ2-3. CDR3 length: 15 residues. A DNA sequence was not provided. CDR1 SGHRS and CDR2 YFSETQ come from the germline V gene. The CDR3 loop reads CASKMDASSTDTQYF.